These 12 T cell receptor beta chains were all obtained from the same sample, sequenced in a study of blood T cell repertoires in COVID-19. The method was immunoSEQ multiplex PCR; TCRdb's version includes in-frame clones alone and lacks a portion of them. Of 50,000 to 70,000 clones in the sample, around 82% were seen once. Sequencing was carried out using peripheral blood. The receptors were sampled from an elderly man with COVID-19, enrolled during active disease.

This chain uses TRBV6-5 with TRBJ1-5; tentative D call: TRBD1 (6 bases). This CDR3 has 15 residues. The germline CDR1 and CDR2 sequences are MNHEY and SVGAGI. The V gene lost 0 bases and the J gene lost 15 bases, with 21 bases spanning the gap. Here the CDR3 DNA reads TGTGCCAGCAGTTACTCAGGGGGGCTCCCGGGGGGATTGCATTTT. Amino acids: CASSYSGGLPGGLHF.

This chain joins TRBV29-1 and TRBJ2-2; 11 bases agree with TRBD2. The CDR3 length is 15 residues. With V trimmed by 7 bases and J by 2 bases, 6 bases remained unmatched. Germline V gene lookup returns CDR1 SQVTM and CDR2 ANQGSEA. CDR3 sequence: CSGRTSGSNTGELFF. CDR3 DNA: TGCAGCGGTCGAACTAGCGGGAGCAACACCGGGGAGCTGTTTTTT.

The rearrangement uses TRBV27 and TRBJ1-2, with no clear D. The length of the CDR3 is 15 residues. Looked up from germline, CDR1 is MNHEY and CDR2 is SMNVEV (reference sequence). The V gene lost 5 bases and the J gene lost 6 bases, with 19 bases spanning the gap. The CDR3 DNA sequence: TGTGCCAGCAGTCTACGAAGCCTCCCTAGGAATGGCTACACCTTC. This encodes CASSLRSLPRNGYTF.

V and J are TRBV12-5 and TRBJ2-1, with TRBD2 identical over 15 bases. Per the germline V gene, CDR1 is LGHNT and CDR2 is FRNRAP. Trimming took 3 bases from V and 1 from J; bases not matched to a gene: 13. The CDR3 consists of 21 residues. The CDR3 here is CASGFRTLPGLAGGSYNEQFF. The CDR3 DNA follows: TGTGCTAGTGGTTTCCGAACCCTACCAGGACTAGCGGGGGGGTCCTACAATGAGCAGTTCTTC.

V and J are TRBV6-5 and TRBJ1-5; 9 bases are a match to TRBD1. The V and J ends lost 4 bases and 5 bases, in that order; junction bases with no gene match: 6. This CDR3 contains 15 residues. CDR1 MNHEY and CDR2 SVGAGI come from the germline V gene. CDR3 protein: CASSWTGATDQPQHF. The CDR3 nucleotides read TGTGCCAGCAGTTGGACAGGGGCGACAGATCAGCCCCAGCATTTT.

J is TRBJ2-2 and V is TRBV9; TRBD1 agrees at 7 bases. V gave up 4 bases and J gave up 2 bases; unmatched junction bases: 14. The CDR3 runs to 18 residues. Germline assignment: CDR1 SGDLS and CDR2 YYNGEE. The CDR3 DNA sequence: TGTGCCAGCAGCCTCCGCTCTTCCGGGACAGATAACACCGGGGAGCTGTTTTTT. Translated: CASSLRSSGTDNTGELFF.

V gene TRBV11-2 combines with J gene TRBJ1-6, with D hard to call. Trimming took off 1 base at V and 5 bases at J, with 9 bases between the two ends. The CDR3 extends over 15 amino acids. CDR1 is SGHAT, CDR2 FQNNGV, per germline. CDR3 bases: TGTGCCAGCAGCTTAGTTTCTCAGAATAATTCACCCCTCCACTTT. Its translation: CASSLVSQNNSPLHF.

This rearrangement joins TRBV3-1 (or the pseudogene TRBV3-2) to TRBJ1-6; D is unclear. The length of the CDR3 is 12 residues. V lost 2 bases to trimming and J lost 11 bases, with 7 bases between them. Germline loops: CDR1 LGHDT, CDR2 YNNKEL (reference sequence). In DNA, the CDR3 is TGTGCCAGCAGCCAAAGGGAGGCACCCCTCCACTTT. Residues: CASSQREAPLHF.

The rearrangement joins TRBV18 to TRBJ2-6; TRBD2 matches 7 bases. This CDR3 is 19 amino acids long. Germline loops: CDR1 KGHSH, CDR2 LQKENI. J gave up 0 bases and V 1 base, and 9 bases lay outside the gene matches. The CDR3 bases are TGTGCCAGCTCACCACGAGCGGGAAAGGGCCTCTCTGGGGCCAACGTCCTGACTTTC. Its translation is CASSPRAGKGLSGANVLTF.

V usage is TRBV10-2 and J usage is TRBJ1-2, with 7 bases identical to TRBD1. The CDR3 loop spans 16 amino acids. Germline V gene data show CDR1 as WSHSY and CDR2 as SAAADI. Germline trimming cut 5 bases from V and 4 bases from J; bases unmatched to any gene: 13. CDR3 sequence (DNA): TGCGCCAGCAGTAGGGGCAGGGGGTATAGAAGCTATGGCTACACCTTC. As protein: CASSRGRGYRSYGYTF.

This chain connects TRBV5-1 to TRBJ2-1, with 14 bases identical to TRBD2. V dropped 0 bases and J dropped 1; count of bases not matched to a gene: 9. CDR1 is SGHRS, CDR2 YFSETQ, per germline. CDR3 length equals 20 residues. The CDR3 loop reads CASSLGRGLAGVGSYNEQFF. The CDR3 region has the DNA TGCGCCAGCAGCTTGGGTCGGGGACTAGCGGGAGTGGGGTCCTACAATGAGCAGTTCTTC.

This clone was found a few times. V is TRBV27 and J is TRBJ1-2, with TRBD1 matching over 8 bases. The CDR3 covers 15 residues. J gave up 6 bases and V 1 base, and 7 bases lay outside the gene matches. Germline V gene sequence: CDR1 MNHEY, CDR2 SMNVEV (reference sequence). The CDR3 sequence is CASSLFPGQGHGYTF. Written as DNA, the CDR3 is TGTGCCAGCAGTTTATTCCCCGGACAGGGCCATGGCTACACCTTC.